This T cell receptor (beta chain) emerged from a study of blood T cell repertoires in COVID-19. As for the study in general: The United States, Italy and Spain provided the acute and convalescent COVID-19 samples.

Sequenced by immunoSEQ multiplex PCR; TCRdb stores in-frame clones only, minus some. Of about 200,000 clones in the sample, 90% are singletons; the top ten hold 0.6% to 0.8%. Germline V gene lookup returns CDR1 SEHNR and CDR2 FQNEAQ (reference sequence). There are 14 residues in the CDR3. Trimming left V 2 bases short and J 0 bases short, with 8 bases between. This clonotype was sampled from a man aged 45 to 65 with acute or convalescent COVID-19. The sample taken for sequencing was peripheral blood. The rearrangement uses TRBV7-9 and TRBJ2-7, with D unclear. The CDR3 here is CASSLRTTSYEQYF. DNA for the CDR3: TGTGCCAGCAGCTTAAGAACTACCTCCTACGAGCAGTACTTC. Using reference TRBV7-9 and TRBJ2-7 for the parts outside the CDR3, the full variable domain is DTGVSQNPRHKITKRGQNVTFRCDPISEHNRLYWYRQTLGQGPEFLTYFQNEAQLEKSRLLSDRFSAERPKGSFSTLEIQRTEQGDSAMYLCASSLRTTSYEQYFGPGTRLTVT.